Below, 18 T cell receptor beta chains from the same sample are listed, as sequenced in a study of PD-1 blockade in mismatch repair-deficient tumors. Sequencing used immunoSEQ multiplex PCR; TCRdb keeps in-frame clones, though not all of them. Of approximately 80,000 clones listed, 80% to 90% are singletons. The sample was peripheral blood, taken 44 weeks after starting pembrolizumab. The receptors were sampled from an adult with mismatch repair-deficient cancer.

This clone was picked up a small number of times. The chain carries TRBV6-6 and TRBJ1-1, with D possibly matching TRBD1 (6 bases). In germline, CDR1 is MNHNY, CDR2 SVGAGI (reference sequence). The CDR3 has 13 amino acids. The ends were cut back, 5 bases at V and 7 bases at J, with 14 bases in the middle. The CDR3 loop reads CASSPRLDSEAFF. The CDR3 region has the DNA TGTGCCAGCAGTCCACGCTTGGACAGTGAAGCTTTCTTT.

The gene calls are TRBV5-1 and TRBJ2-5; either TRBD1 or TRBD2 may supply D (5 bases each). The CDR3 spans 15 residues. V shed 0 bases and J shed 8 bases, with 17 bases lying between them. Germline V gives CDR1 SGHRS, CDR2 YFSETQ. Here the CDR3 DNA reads TGCGCCAGCAGCTTGGTAGGGGCGGCGGGTGGAACCCAGTACTTC. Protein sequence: CASSLVGAAGGTQYF.

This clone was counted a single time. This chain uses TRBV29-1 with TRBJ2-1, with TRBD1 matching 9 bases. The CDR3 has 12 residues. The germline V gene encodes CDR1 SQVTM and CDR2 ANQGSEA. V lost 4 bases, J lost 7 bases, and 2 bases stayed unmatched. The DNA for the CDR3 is TGCAGCGTTGGACAGGGGGATAATGAGCAGTTCTTC. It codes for CSVGQGDNEQFF.

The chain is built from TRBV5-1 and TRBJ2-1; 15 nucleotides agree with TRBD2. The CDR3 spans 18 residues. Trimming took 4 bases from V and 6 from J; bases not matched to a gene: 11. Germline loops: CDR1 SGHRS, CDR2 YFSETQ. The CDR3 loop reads CASSATGLAGGRANEQFF. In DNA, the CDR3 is TGCGCCAGCAGCGCGACTGGACTAGCGGGAGGGAGGGCCAATGAGCAGTTCTTC.

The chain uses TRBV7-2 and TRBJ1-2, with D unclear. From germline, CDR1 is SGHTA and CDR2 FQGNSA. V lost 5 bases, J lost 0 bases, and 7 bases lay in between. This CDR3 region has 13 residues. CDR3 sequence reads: CASSEGPNYGYTF. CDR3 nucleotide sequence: TGTGCCAGCAGCGAGGGTCCTAACTATGGCTACACCTTC.

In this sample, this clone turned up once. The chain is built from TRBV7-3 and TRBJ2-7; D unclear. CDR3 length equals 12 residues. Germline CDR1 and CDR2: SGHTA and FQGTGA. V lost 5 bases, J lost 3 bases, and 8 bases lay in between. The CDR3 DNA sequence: TGTGCCAGCAGCCTGGACCTCTACGAGCAGTACTTC. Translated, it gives CASSLDLYEQYF. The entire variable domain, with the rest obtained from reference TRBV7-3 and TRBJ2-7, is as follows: GAGVSQTPSNKVTEKGKYVELRCDPISGHTALYWYRQSLGQGPEFLIYFQGTGAADDSGLPNDRFFAVRPEGSVSTLKIQRTERGDSAVYLCASSLDLYEQYFGPGTRLTVT.

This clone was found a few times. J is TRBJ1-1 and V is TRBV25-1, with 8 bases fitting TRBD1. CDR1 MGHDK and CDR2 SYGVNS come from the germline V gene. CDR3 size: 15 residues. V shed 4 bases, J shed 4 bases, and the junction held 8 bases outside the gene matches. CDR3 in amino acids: CASSAQGAGITEAFF. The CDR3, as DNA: TGTGCCAGCAGTGCCCAGGGGGCTGGGATCACTGAAGCTTTCTTT.

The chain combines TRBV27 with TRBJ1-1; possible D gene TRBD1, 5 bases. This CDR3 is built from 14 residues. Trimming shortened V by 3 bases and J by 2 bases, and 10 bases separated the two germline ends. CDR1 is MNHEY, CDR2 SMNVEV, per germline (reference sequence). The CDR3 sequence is CASSFRQINTEAFF. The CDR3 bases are TGTGCCAGCAGTTTCAGACAGATAAACACTGAAGCTTTCTTT.

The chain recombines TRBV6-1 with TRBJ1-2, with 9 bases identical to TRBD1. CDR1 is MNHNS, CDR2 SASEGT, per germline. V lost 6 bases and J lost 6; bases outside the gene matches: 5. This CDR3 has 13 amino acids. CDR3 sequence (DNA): TGTGCCAGCAGGGGTCGGACAGGGGATGGCTACACCTTC. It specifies CASRGRTGDGYTF.

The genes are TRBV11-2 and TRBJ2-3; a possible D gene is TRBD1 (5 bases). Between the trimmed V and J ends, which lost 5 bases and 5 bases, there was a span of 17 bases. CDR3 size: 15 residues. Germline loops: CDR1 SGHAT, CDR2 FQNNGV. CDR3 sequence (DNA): TGTGCCAGCAGCCCTAGACCTCTAAGGGGAGATACGCAGTATTTT. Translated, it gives CASSPRPLRGDTQYF.

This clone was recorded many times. Here the CDR3 reads CASSQEEGGLAKTETQYF. In DNA, the CDR3 is TGCGCCAGCAGCCAAGAAGAAGGCGGACTAGCGAAAACGGAGACCCAGTACTTC. The rearrangement joins TRBV4-1 to TRBJ2-5, with 9 bases fitting TRBD2. The ends lost 0 bases at V and 5 bases at J; junction bases unmatched: 13. The germline gives CDR1 MGHRA, CDR2 YSYEKL. The CDR3 is 18 residues long.

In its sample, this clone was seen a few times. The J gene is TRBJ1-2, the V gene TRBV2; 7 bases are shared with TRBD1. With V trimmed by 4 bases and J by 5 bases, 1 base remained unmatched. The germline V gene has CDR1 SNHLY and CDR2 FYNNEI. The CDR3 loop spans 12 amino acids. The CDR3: CASSGQGYGYTF. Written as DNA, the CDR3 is TGTGCCAGCAGTGGACAGGGTTATGGCTACACCTTC.

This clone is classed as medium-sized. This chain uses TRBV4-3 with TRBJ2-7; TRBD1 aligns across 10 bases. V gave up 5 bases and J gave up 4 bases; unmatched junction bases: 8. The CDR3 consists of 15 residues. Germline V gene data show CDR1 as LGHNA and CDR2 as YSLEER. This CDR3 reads CASSYSGTGEYEQYF. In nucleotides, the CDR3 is TGCGCCAGCAGCTATTCCGGGACAGGGGAATACGAGCAGTACTTC.

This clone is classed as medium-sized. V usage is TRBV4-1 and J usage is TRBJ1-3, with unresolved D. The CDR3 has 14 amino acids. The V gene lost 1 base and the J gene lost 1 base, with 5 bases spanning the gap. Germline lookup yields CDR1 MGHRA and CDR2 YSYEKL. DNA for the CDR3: TGCGCCAGCAGCCAAGTCACATCTGGAAACACCATATATTTT. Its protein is CASSQVTSGNTIYF.

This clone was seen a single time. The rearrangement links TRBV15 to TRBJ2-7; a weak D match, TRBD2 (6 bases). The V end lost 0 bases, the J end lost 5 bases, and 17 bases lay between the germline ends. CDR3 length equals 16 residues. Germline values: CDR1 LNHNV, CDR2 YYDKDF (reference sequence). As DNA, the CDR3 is TGTGCCACCAGCAGAGATCTCGCGGGAAGGGTCCACGAGCAGTACTTC. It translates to CATSRDLAGRVHEQYF. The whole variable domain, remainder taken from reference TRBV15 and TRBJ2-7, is DAMVIQNPRYQVTQFGKPVTLSCSQTLNHNVMYWYQQKSSQAPKLLFHYYDKDFNNEADTPDNFQSRRPNTSFCFLDIRSPGLGDTAMYLCATSRDLAGRVHEQYFGPGTRLTVT.

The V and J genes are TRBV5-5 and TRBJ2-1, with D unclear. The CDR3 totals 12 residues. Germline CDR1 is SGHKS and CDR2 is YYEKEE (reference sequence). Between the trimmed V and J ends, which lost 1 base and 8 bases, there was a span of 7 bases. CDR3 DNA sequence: TGTGCCAGCAGCTTGACTAACGATGAGCAGTTCTTC. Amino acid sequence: CASSLTNDEQFF.

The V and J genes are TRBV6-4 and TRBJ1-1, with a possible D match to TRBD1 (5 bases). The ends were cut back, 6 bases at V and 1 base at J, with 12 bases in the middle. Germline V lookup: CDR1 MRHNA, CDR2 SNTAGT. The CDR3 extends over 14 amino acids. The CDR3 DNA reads TGTGCCAGCAGAGAGGGACCGGCGAACACTGAAGCTTTCTTT. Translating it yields CASREGPANTEAFF.

The CDR3 nucleotides read TGTGCCAGTACCTCGACCCTGAACACTGAAGCTTTCTTT. Its translation: CASTSTLNTEAFF. The rearrangement uses TRBV19 and TRBJ1-1; D gene unclear. Per the germline V gene, CDR1 is LNHDA and CDR2 is SQIVND (reference sequence). V lost 7 bases and J 0 bases, leaving 9 bases between the germline ends. The CDR3 covers 13 residues.